The TCR beta chain described here comes from a study of cytomegalovirus exposure and HLA in healthy donors. Points from the study as a whole: Reports indicated that the classifier achieved high specificity and sensitivity in diagnosing cytomegalovirus status. Rare TCR sequences predominated, though certain public TCRs were found in many donors. The authors enumerated some 170 TCR beta chains as linked to cytomegalovirus.

Measured with immunoSEQ multiplex PCR; TCRdb has only the in-frame clones, and not every one. The table shows fewer than 250,000 clones, with around nine tenths occurring only once. With regard to this clone: What it recognizes is unknown.

This sequence was found in a man aged 18 to 35 in good health and CMV-seronegative. The sample consisted of PBMCs.

As DNA, the CDR3 is TGCGCCAGCAGCTTGGTGACTAGCGGCGCTAGCACAGATACGCAGTATTTT. This encodes CASSLVTSGASTDTQYF. The chain employs TRBV5-1 and TRBJ2-3, with 9 bases fitting TRBD2. The junction had 5 bases not matched to a gene; V was cut back by 0 bases and J by 0 bases. CDR3 size: 17 residues. Germline lookup yields CDR1 SGHRS and CDR2 YFSETQ.